The rows below give T cell receptor beta chains drawn from one sample of a study of blood T cell repertoires in COVID-19. Method: immunoSEQ multiplex PCR; TCRdb's copy keeps in-frame clones and lacks some. Here the sample spans about 220,000 clones, around 80% being singletons. The specimen sequenced was peripheral blood. These receptors were collected from a woman aged 55-69 years who had recovered from COVID-19. Both conserved end residues are part of each CDR3. The order of the fields is J gene, D gene, V gene, CDR3 length, clone size, CDR3 DNA, CDR3 protein. D genes are given only for firm matches. Some rows have no size entry. The others give once, few or many, or a class for an expanded clone.

j_gene: TRBJ2-5; d_gene: TRBD2; v_gene: TRBV6-4; len: 15; abundance: .; CDR3nt: TGTGCCAGCAGTGACTCCCCTAGCGGACAAGAGACCCAGTACTTC; CDR3aa: CASSDSPSGQETQYF
j_gene: TRBJ1-4; d_gene: TRBD1; v_gene: TRBV18; len: 13; abundance: .; CDR3nt: TGTGCCAGCTCCGGACAGGGTAATGAAAAACTGTTTTTT; CDR3aa: CASSGQGNEKLFF
j_gene: TRBJ1-2; d_gene: .; v_gene: TRBV9; len: 18; abundance: .; CDR3nt: TGTGCCAGCAGCGTAGCTGGGGACTATCGCTTCACTAACTATGGCTACACCTTC; CDR3aa: CASSVAGDYRFTNYGYTF
j_gene: TRBJ2-7; d_gene: TRBD1; v_gene: TRBV30; len: 13; abundance: .; CDR3nt: TGTGCCTGGAGGACAGGGTTAACCTACGAGCAGTACTTC; CDR3aa: CAWRTGLTYEQYF
j_gene: TRBJ2-7; d_gene: .; v_gene: TRBV11-2; len: 14; abundance: .; CDR3nt: TGTGCCAGCAGCTTAGTACAGGTACCCTACGAGCAGTACTTC; CDR3aa: CASSLVQVPYEQYF
j_gene: TRBJ2-3; d_gene: TRBD2; v_gene: TRBV30; len: 17; abundance: .; CDR3nt: TGTGCCTGGAGCAAAGGCGGGACTAGCGGATACACAGATACGCAGTATTTT; CDR3aa: CAWSKGGTSGYTDTQYF
j_gene: TRBJ2-5; d_gene: .; v_gene: TRBV27; len: 16; abundance: .; CDR3nt: TGTGCCAGCAGTGGGATAGCGTGGGGGGAAAAAGAGACCCAGTACTTC; CDR3aa: CASSGIAWGEKETQYF
j_gene: TRBJ1-1; d_gene: TRBD1; v_gene: TRBV7-8; len: 14; abundance: .; CDR3nt: TGTGCCAGCAGCTCAACTTCAGGGGGCACTGAAGCTTTCTTT; CDR3aa: CASSSTSGGTEAFF
j_gene: TRBJ1-2; d_gene: TRBD1; v_gene: TRBV9; len: 15; abundance: few; CDR3nt: TGTGCCAGCAGCGTAGACCCCGGGACAGGGGGTTTCTACACCTTC; CDR3aa: CASSVDPGTGGFYTF
j_gene: TRBJ2-3; d_gene: TRBD2; v_gene: TRBV7-9; len: 17; abundance: .; CDR3nt: TGTGCCAGCAGCTCCGGACTAGCGGGGGGGTACACAGATACGCAGTATTTT; CDR3aa: CASSSGLAGGYTDTQYF
j_gene: TRBJ2-2; d_gene: TRBD2; v_gene: TRBV9; len: 17; abundance: .; CDR3nt: TGTGCCAGCAGCGACCCTACCGGGACTAGCGACACCGGGGAGCTGTTTTTT; CDR3aa: CASSDPTGTSDTGELFF
j_gene: TRBJ1-1; d_gene: .; v_gene: TRBV7-9; len: 13; abundance: .; CDR3nt: TGTGCCAGCGGATCCGGGGGGGACACTGAAGCTTTCTTT; CDR3aa: CASGSGGDTEAFF
j_gene: TRBJ1-6; d_gene: .; v_gene: TRBV4-1; len: 15; abundance: .; CDR3nt: TGCGCCAGCAGCCCAGGGGTTGGGGTAAATTCACCCCTCCACTTT; CDR3aa: CASSPGVGVNSPLHF
j_gene: TRBJ2-1; d_gene: TRBD2; v_gene: TRBV6-2/TRBV6-3; len: 16; abundance: .; CDR3nt: TGTGCCAGCAGTTACCCACAGCGCGGGGGGTTCGATGAGCAGTTCTTC; CDR3aa: CASSYPQRGGFDEQFF
j_gene: TRBJ2-5; d_gene: TRBD1; v_gene: TRBV25-1; len: 17; abundance: .; CDR3nt: TGTGCCAGCAGTGAACACCACTTTACAGGGGCCGGAGAGACCCAGTACTTC; CDR3aa: CASSEHHFTGAGETQYF
j_gene: TRBJ2-2; d_gene: .; v_gene: TRBV7-2; len: 17; abundance: many; CDR3nt: TGTGCCAGCAGCCCCGCCGAGAGCGGGCCGGGCACCGGGGAGCTGTTTTTT; CDR3aa: CASSPAESGPGTGELFF
j_gene: TRBJ1-5; d_gene: .; v_gene: TRBV3-1/TRBV3-2; len: 14; abundance: .; CDR3nt: TGTGCCAGCAGCGCGGGGTCTGGTGATCAGCCCCAGCATTTT; CDR3aa: CASSAGSGDQPQHF
j_gene: TRBJ2-7; d_gene: TRBD2; v_gene: TRBV27; len: 14; abundance: .; CDR3nt: TGTGCCAGCAGTTTAGGGACTACCTCCTACGAGCAGTACTTC; CDR3aa: CASSLGTTSYEQYF
j_gene: TRBJ1-3; d_gene: .; v_gene: TRBV21-1; len: 16; abundance: few; CDR3nt: TGTGCCAGCAGACGGGGACAGGGAAACTCTGGAAACACCATATATTTT; CDR3aa: CASRRGQGNSGNTIYF
j_gene: TRBJ1-3; d_gene: TRBD1; v_gene: TRBV4-2; len: 16; abundance: .; CDR3nt: TGTGCCAGCAGCCAAGATCGGAGACAGGGTAGGAACACCATATATTTT; CDR3aa: CASSQDRRQGRNTIYF
j_gene: TRBJ1-3; d_gene: .; v_gene: TRBV10-2; len: 12; abundance: once; CDR3nt: TGCGCCAGCACTGGGACTTTGAACACCATATATTTT; CDR3aa: CASTGTLNTIYF
j_gene: TRBJ2-7; d_gene: .; v_gene: TRBV7-6; len: 15; abundance: .; CDR3nt: TGTGCCAGCAGCGAGCTTCCAGCGAGAACCTACGAGCAGTACTTC; CDR3aa: CASSELPARTYEQYF
j_gene: TRBJ2-1; d_gene: TRBD2; v_gene: TRBV19; len: 14; abundance: .; CDR3nt: TGTGCCAGTAGAACGGGGGGCTCCTACAATGAGCAGTTCTTC; CDR3aa: CASRTGGSYNEQFF
j_gene: TRBJ1-2; d_gene: .; v_gene: TRBV7-9; len: 15; abundance: once; CDR3nt: TGTGCCAGCAGCTTAGAGACGGGAAGCGGCTCTGGCTACACCTTC; CDR3aa: CASSLETGSGSGYTF
j_gene: TRBJ2-5; d_gene: TRBD2; v_gene: TRBV5-4; len: 16; abundance: .; CDR3nt: TGTGCCAGCAGCTCCGGGACTAGCGGGGAGGTCGAGACCCAGTACTTC; CDR3aa: CASSSGTSGEVETQYF
j_gene: TRBJ2-1; d_gene: .; v_gene: TRBV6-5; len: 12; abundance: .; CDR3nt: TGTGCCAGCAGTTCCTACTACAATGAGCAGTTCTTC; CDR3aa: CASSSYYNEQFF
j_gene: TRBJ2-2; d_gene: TRBD2; v_gene: TRBV5-4; len: 16; abundance: .; CDR3nt: TGTGCCAGCAGCTGGGGTAGCGGGGGGGTCACCGGGGAGCTGTTTTTT; CDR3aa: CASSWGSGGVTGELFF
j_gene: TRBJ2-3; d_gene: TRBD2; v_gene: TRBV9; len: 17; abundance: .; CDR3nt: TGTGCCAGCAGCCCGAGGCGAGGTAGCGGGGCCACAGATACGCAGTATTTT; CDR3aa: CASSPRRGSGATDTQYF
j_gene: TRBJ1-3; d_gene: TRBD1; v_gene: TRBV2; len: 12; abundance: once; CDR3nt: TGTGCCAGTGGGACAGATGGAAACACCATATATTTT; CDR3aa: CASGTDGNTIYF